A selection of T cell receptor beta chains follows, all from one sample in a study of blood T cell repertoires in COVID-19. Only in-frame clones appear in the TCRdb table, and some are missing; sequencing was by immunoSEQ multiplex PCR. The table lists roughly 260,000 clones, 70% to 90% of them singletons, with about 1.9% in the top ten. The material sequenced was PBMCs or T cells enriched from blood (not recorded which). These receptors came from a woman between 50 and 59 years old who had recovered from COVID-19. CDR3s include the opening cysteine and the closing phenylalanine or tryptophan. A D gene is named only where the DNA matches it firmly. Expanded clones get a size class; other rows say once, few or many, or leave the size out.

.,TRBJ1-5,TRBV28,.,CASNWGGGGSQPQHF,TGTGCCAGCAACTGGGGGGGAGGGGGTAGTCAGCCCCAGCATTTT
TRBD1,TRBJ1-2,TRBV28,.,CASSLWAGGLRDGYTF,TGTGCCAGCAGTTTATGGGCAGGGGGTTTAAGGGATGGCTACACCTTC
TRBD1,TRBJ2-7,TRBV19,.,CASSPSRDRDSYEQYF,TGTGCCAGTAGCCCCAGCCGGGACAGGGACTCCTACGAGCAGTACTTC
TRBD2,TRBJ2-6,TRBV7-2,.,CASSAAGAGANVLTF,TGTGCCAGCAGCGCAGCGGGAGCTGGGGCCAACGTCCTGACTTTC
.,TRBJ1-1,TRBV19,.,CASIQGHEAFF,TGTGCCAGTATACAGGGTCATGAAGCTTTCTTT
TRBD1,TRBJ1-2,TRBV7-9,.,CASSDTGANYGYTF,TGTGCCAGCAGCGACACAGGGGCTAACTATGGCTACACCTTC
.,TRBJ2-7,TRBV27,.,CASSLARGPSEQYF,TGTGCCAGCAGTTTAGCCAGGGGCCCGAGCGAGCAGTACTTC
.,TRBJ2-7,TRBV6-1,.,CASSEALAVVSHEQYF,TGTGCCAGCAGTGAAGCGCTAGCCGTGGTTTCGCACGAGCAGTACTTC
.,TRBJ1-3,TRBV3-1/TRBV3-2,once,CASSQEKTSPEGNTIYF,TGTGCCAGCAGCCAAGAGAAGACAAGCCCTGAGGGAAACACCATATATTTT
.,TRBJ2-3,TRBV5-1,.,CASSRSPAGTDTQYF,TGCGCCAGCAGCCGATCGCCAGCGGGCACAGATACGCAGTATTTT
.,TRBJ2-1,TRBV27,.,CASSLRVAGFYNEQFF,TGTGCCAGCAGTTTACGCGTTGCTGGTTTCTACAATGAGCAGTTCTTC
.,TRBJ2-3,TRBV15,.,CATSRDMDTQYF,TGTGCCACCAGCAGAGATATGGATACGCAGTATTTT
.,TRBJ2-2,TRBV5-5,once,CASSLWLRLQGGDTGELFF,TGTGCCAGCAGCTTGTGGCTTCGGCTACAGGGGGGGGACACCGGGGAGCTGTTTTTT
.,TRBJ2-1,TRBV5-1,.,CASSLEGRNSYNEQFF,TGCGCCAGCAGCTTGGAAGGCAGGAACTCCTACAATGAGCAGTTCTTC
TRBD1,TRBJ1-1,TRBV11-3,.,CASSSRGDTEAFF,TGTGCCAGCAGCTCCAGGGGGGACACTGAAGCTTTCTTT
TRBD1,TRBJ1-4,TRBV24-1,.,CATSDPGQGDEKLFF,TGTGCCACCAGTGATCCCGGACAGGGTGATGAAAAACTGTTTTTT
.,TRBJ2-2,TRBV7-8,.,CASRNRATGNTGELFF,TGTGCCAGCAGAAACCGAGCTACAGGGAACACCGGGGAGCTGTTTTTT
.,TRBJ2-5,TRBV11-2,.,CASSPWGGPTIETQYF,TGTGCCAGCAGCCCATGGGGGGGCCCGACGATCGAGACCCAGTACTTC
TRBD1,TRBJ1-4,TRBV7-9,few,CASSSKQGAYYEKLFF,TGTGCCAGCAGCTCCAAACAGGGGGCATATTATGAAAAACTGTTTTTT
.,TRBJ1-4,TRBV3-1/TRBV3-2,.,CASSQDSGSFNEKLFF,TGTGCCAGCAGCCAAGATTCGGGGTCCTTTAATGAAAAACTGTTTTTT
.,TRBJ1-1,TRBV5-4,.,CASRYTGKNTEAFF,TGTGCCAGCAGGTACACCGGGAAAAACACTGAAGCTTTCTTT
.,TRBJ1-6,TRBV27,.,CASSFWQGYNSPLHF,TGTGCCAGCAGTTTCTGGCAGGGGTATAATTCACCCCTCCACTTT
TRBD2,TRBJ2-3,TRBV9,.,CASSVASGIDTQYF,TGTGCCAGCAGCGTAGCTAGCGGGATAGATACGCAGTATTTT
.,TRBJ2-1,TRBV5-5,.,CASSNRAPEQFF,TGTGCCAGCAGCAACAGGGCCCCCGAGCAGTTCTTC
TRBD1,TRBJ1-1,TRBV28,.,CASSIRGLYTEAFF,TGTGCCAGCAGTATCAGGGGGCTCTACACTGAAGCTTTCTTT
TRBD1,TRBJ1-4,TRBV2,.,CASSERDRGEKLFF,TGTGCCAGCAGTGAGCGAGACAGGGGTGAAAAACTGTTTTTT
.,TRBJ1-1,TRBV28,.,CASRPRDGTEAFF,TGTGCCAGCCGACCCCGGGATGGCACTGAAGCTTTCTTT
TRBD1,TRBJ1-1,TRBV28,.,CASSFRLQGRNTEAFF,TGTGCCAGCAGTTTCAGGCTACAGGGGCGGAACACTGAAGCTTTCTTT
.,TRBJ1-2,TRBV19,.,CANAEDRIYGYTF,TGTGCCAATGCGGAGGACAGAATCTATGGCTACACCTTC
TRBD1,TRBJ1-5,TRBV7-8,.,CASSSDRRNQPQHF,TGTGCCAGCAGCTCGGACAGGCGCAATCAGCCCCAGCATTTT
TRBD1,TRBJ2-3,TRBV7-9,.,CASSPGQGVMDTQYF,TGTGCCAGCAGCCCGGGACAGGGGGTAATGGATACGCAGTATTTT
.,TRBJ2-3,TRBV15,.,CATSRPSTATDTQYF,TGTGCCACCAGCAGACCTTCGACAGCCACAGATACGCAGTATTTT
TRBD2,TRBJ2-7,TRBV9,few,CASSVEELAVYYEQYF,TGTGCCAGCAGCGTAGAGGAACTAGCGGTCTACTACGAGCAGTACTTC
.,TRBJ2-3,TRBV6-2/TRBV6-3,.,CASSPPRVDTQYF,TGTGCCAGCAGTCCCCCCCGGGTAGATACGCAGTATTTT
.,TRBJ1-2,TRBV19,.,CASTPPTLPGLHTYGYTF,TGTGCCAGTACCCCCCCGACCCTTCCGGGACTTCACACCTATGGCTACACCTTC
.,TRBJ1-6,TRBV6-5,.,CASSPLTVVRSPLHF,TGTGCCAGCAGTCCTCTAACGGTAGTTCGATCACCCCTCCACTTT
.,TRBJ2-7,TRBV6-1,.,CASSEEAGIVHEQYF,TGTGCCAGCAGTGAAGAGGCGGGAATCGTACACGAGCAGTACTTC
.,TRBJ2-1,TRBV21-1,.,CARRTGDILGNEQFF,TGTGCCAGAAGGACAGGGGACATCCTCGGCAATGAGCAGTTCTTC
TRBD1,TRBJ1-6,TRBV6-5,.,CASRLGQGQNSPLHF,TGTGCCAGCCGATTGGGACAGGGCCAAAATTCACCCCTCCACTTT
TRBD2,TRBJ2-7,TRBV18,.,CASSPGLAGSSYEQYF,TGTGCCAGCTCACCAGGACTAGCGGGGAGCTCCTACGAGCAGTACTTC
.,TRBJ1-5,TRBV15,.,CATSSWGREGLQPQHF,TGTGCCACCAGCAGTTGGGGCAGGGAAGGCCTTCAGCCCCAGCATTTT
.,TRBJ1-2,TRBV14,.,CASSPDRNYGYTF,TGTGCCAGCAGCCCGGACAGAAACTATGGCTACACCTTC
.,TRBJ1-6,TRBV28,.,CASATIHETGHNNSPLHF,TGTGCCAGCGCAACAATCCATGAAACAGGACACAATAATTCACCCCTCCACTTT
.,TRBJ1-3,TRBV19,.,CASSPVGGTVTGNTIYF,TGTGCCAGTAGCCCTGTTGGGGGGACGGTAACTGGAAACACCATATATTTT
.,TRBJ1-2,TRBV11-3,.,CASSLVNNRAYYGYTF,TGTGCCAGCAGCTTAGTCAATAACAGGGCTTATTATGGCTACACCTTC
.,TRBJ2-6,TRBV9,.,CASSQPGSGANVLTF,TGTGCCAGCAGCCAACCAGGCTCTGGGGCCAACGTCCTGACTTTC
TRBD1,TRBJ1-1,TRBV18,once,CASSRDRMNTEAFF,TGTGCCAGCTCACGGGACAGAATGAACACTGAAGCTTTCTTT
TRBD1,TRBJ1-1,TRBV6-2/TRBV6-3,.,CASSLHGTGEGTEAFF,TGTGCCAGCAGCCTACACGGGACAGGGGAAGGCACTGAAGCTTTCTTT
TRBD1,TRBJ2-1,TRBV9,.,CASSAPPGTEGNEQFF,TGTGCCAGCAGCGCCCCCCCCGGGACAGAGGGCAATGAGCAGTTCTTC
TRBD1,TRBJ2-5,TRBV27,once,CASSLSLDRAKTQYF,TGTGCCAGCAGTTTATCGCTAGACAGGGCAAAGACCCAGTACTTC
TRBD1,TRBJ2-1,TRBV7-2,.,CASSPPGQGIEQFF,TGTGCCAGCAGCCCACCGGGACAGGGGATTGAGCAGTTCTTC
.,TRBJ2-2,TRBV11-1,.,CAWRQVPGELFF,TGTGCCTGGCGACAGGTCCCCGGGGAGCTGTTTTTT
.,TRBJ1-3,TRBV10-3,.,CATLQGLGGNTIYF,TGTGCCACCCTGCAGGGGTTAGGGGGAAACACCATATATTTT